This T cell receptor beta chain was found in a study of human CD4 T cells and Enterobacteriaceae. This clone is medium-sized (0.01 to 0.1%). CFSE-low CD25+ ICOS+ proliferating activated T cells were FACS-sorted after roughly 6-7 days. Sorted memory CD4+ T cells were CFSE-labeled and cultured 2:1 with irradiated antigen-pulsed autologous monocytes. Sorting took every CD4+ cell except CD45RA+CCR7+CD95- naive cells, reaching over 95% purity. CDR1 SGDLS and CDR2 YYNGEE come from the germline V gene. V dropped 3 bases and J dropped 3 bases, with 12 bases sitting between them. CDR3 length: 14 residues. Clones were read by immunoSEQ multiplex PCR, and TCRdb kept only the in-frame ones, dropping some. There are roughly 830 clones in the sample; 35% to 55% occur only once, and approximately 43% lies in the top ten.

The rearrangement links TRBV9 to TRBJ1-1; a possible D gene is TRBD1 (5 bases). The clonotype originates from a human donor in good health. Material for sequencing was bacteria-reactive CD4+ T cells grown in culture. Specified subset: CFSE-low proliferating memory CD4 T cells sorted after in vitro stimulation with a heat-inactivated bacterium or M. tuberculosis lysate. The CDR3 DNA is TGTGCCAGCAGCGCACTGGTGGGGGACACTGAAGCTTTCTTT. Protein product: CASSALVGDTEAFF.